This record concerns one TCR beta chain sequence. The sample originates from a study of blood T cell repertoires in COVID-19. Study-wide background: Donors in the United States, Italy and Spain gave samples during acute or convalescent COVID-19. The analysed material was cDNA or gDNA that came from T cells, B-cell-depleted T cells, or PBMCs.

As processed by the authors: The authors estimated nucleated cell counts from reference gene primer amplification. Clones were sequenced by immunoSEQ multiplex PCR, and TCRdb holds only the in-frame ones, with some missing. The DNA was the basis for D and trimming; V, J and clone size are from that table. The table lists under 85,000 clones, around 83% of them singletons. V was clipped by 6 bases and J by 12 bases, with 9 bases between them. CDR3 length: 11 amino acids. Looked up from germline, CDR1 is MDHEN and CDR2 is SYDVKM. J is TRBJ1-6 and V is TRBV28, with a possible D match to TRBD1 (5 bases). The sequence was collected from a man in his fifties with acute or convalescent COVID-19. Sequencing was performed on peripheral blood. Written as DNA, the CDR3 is TGTGCCAGCAGGCAGGGAGGACCCCTCCACTTT. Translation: CASRQGGPLHF. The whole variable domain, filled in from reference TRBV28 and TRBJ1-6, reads DVKVTQSSRYLVKRTGEKVFLECVQDMDHENMFWYRQDPGLGLRLIYFSYDVKMKEKGDIPEGYSVSREKKERFSLILESASTNQTSMYLCASRQGGPLHFGNGTRLTVT.